This T cell receptor beta chain was recorded in a study of response to subunit inactivated influenza vaccine. One entry per CDR3 protein results from TCRdb running MiXCR on the RT-PCR reads. The sample records hundreds of thousands of distinct CDR3 sequences, 14% being singletons. Germline V gives CDR1 GTSNPN, CDR2 SVGIG (reference sequence). The CDR3 has 13 amino acids. V shed 2 bases and J shed 2 bases, with 10 bases lying between them. Points on this clonotype: Antigen unknown.

Regarding the study as a whole: The study's authors posited that every seasonal influenza vaccination enlists few new T cells.

The chain couples TRBV30 to TRBJ2-7, with D possibly matching TRBD2 (6 bases). The TCR sequence derives from a man in his fifties who received an inactivated influenza vaccine. The starting material was PBMCs from blood, obtained about 14 days before vaccination. This chain's CDR3 is CAWSTPGAYEQYF. The CDR3 region has the DNA TGTGCCTGGAGTACCCCGGGGGCCTACGAGCAGTACTTC.